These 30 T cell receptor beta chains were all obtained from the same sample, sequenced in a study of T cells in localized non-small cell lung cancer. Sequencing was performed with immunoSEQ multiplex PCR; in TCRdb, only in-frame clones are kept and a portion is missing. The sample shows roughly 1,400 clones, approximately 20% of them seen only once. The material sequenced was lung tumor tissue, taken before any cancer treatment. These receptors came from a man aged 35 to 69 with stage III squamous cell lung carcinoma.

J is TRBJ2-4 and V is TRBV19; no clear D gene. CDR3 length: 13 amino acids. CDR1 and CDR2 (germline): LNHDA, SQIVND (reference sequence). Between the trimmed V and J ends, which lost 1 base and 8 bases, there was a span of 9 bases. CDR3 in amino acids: CASSIVGYDIQYF. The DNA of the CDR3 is TGTGCCAGTAGTATAGTGGGGTATGACATTCAGTACTTC.

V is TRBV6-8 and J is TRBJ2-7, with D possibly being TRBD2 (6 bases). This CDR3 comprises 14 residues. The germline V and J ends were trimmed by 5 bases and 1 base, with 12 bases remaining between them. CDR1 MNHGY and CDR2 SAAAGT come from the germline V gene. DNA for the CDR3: TGTGCCAGCAGTATGTTCGCGGGATCCTACGAGCAGTACTTC. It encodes CASSMFAGSYEQYF.

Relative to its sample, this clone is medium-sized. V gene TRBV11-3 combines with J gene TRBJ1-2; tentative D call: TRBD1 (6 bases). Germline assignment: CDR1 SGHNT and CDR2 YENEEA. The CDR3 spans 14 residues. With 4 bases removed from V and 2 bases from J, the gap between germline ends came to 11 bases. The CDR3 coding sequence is TGTGCCAGCAGCTCATACAGGGTGAACTATGGCTACACCTTC. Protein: CASSSYRVNYGYTF.

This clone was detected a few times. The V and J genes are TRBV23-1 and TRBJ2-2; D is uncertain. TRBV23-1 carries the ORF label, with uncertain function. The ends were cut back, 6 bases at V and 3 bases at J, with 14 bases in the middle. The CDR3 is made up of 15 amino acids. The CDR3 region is CASSQDSRYTGELFF. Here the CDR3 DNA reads TGCGCCAGCAGCCAAGATTCCCGTTACACCGGGGAGCTGTTTTTT.

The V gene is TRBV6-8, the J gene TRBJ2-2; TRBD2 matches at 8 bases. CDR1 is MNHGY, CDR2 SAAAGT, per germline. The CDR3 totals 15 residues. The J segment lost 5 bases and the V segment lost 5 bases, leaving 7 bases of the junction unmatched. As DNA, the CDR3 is TGTGCCAGCAGTGCATCGGGGGGGCCTACCGGGGAGCTGTTTTTT. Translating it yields CASSASGGPTGELFF.

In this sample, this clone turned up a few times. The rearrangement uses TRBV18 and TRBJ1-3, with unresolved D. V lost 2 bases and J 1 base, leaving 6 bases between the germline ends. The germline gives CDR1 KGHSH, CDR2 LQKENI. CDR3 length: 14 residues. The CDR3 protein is CASSPMESGNTIYF. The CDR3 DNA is TGTGCCAGCTCACCAATGGAATCTGGAAACACCATATATTTT.

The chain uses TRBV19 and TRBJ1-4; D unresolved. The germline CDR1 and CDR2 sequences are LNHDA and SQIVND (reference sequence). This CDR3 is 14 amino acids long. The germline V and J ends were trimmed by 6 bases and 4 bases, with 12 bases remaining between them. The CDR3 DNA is TGTGCCAGTAGGCTCCCGGGTTTTAATGAAAAACTGTTTTTT. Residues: CASRLPGFNEKLFF.

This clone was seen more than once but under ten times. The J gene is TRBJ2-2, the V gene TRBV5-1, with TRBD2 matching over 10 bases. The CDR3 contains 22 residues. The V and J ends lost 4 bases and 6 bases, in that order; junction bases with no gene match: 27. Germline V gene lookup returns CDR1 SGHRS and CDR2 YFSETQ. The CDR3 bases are TGCGCCAGCAGCCATGGTGGGACCGGGACTAGCGTATCCGGAGGGCTCTCCGGGGAGCTGTTTTTT. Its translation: CASSHGGTGTSVSGGLSGELFF. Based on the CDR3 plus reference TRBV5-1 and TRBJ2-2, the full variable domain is KAGVTQTPRYLIKTRGQQVTLSCSPISGHRSVSWYQQTPGQGLQFLFEYFSETQRNKGNFPGRFSGRQFSNSRSEMNVSTLELGDSALYLCASSHGGTGTSVSGGLSGELFFGEGSRLTVL.

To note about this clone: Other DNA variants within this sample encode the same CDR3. Here the CDR3 reads CASTGHNEQFF. As DNA, the CDR3 is TGTGCCAGTACCGGTCACAATGAGCAGTTCTTC. The chain employs TRBV19 and TRBJ2-1; D gene unclear. Germline CDR1 is LNHDA and CDR2 is SQIVND (reference sequence). Trimming pared 7 bases from V and 5 bases from J, leaving 6 bases between. This CDR3 comprises 11 residues.

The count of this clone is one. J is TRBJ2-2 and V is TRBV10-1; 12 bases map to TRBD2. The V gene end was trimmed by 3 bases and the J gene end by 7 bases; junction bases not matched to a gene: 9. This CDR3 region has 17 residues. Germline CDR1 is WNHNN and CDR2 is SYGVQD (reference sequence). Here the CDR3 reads CASSERTSGTGGGELFF. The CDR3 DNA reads TGCGCCAGCAGTGAACGGACTAGCGGGACCGGAGGCGGGGAGCTGTTTTTT.

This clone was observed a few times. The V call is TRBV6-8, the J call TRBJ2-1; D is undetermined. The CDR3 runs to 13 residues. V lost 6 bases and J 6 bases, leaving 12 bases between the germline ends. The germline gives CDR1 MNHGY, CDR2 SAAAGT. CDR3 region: CASSYIPTNEQFF. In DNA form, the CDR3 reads TGTGCCAGCAGCTACATCCCAACCAATGAGCAGTTCTTC.

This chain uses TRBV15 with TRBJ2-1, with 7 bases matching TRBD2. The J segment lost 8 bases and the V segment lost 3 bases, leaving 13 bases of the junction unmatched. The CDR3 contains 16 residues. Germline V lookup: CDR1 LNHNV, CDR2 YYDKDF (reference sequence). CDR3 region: CATSRRGEGQVYEQFF. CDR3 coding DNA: TGTGCCACCAGCAGGCGAGGGGAGGGCCAAGTCTATGAGCAGTTCTTC.

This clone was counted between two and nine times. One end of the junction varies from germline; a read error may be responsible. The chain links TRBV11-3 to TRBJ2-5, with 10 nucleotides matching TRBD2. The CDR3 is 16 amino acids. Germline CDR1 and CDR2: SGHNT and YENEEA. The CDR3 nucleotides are TGTGCTAGCAGCTTTACGGTAGCGGGAGGTGGAGAGACCCAGTACTTC. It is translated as CASSFTVAGGGETQYF.

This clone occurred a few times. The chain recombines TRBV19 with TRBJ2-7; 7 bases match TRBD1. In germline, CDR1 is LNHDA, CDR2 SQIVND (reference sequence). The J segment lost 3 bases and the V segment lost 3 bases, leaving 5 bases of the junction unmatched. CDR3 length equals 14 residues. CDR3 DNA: TGTGCCAGTAGTATCCCCGGGGACAGCTACGAGCAGTACTTC. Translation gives CASSIPGDSYEQYF.

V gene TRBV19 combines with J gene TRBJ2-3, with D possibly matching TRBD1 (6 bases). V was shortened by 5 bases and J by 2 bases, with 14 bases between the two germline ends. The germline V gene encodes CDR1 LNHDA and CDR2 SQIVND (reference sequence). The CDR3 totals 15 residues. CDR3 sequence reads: CASSALQGFTDTQYF. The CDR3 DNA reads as TGTGCCAGTAGTGCACTACAGGGCTTCACAGATACGCAGTATTTT. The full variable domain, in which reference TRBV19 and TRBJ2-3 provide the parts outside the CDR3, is DGGITQSPKYLFRKEGQNVTLSCEQNLNHDAMYWYRQDPGQGLRLIYYSQIVNDFQKGDIAEGYSVSREKKESFPLTVTSAQKNPTAFYLCASSALQGFTDTQYFGPGTRLTVL.

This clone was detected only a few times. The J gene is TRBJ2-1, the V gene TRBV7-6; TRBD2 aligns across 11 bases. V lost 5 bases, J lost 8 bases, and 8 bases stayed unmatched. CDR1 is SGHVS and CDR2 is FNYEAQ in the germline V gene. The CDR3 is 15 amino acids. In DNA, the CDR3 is TGTGCCAGCAGCCCTAGCGGGAGGATTGGCGATGAGCAGTTCTTC. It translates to CASSPSGRIGDEQFF.

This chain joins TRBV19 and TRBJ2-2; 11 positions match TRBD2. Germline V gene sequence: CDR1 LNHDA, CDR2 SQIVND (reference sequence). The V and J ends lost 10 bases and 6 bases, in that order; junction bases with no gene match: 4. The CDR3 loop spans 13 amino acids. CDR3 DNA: TGTGCCACTCAGACTAGCGGGGCCGGGGAGCTGTTTTTT. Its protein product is CATQTSGAGELFF.

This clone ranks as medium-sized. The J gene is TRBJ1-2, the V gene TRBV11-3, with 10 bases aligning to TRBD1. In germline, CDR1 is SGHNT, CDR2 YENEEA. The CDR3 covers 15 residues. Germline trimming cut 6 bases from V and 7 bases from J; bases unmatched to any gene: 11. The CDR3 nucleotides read TGTGCCAGCAGGTCTACCGGGACAGGGGCTTTTGGCTACACCTTC. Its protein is CASRSTGTGAFGYTF. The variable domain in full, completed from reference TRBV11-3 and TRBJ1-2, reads EAGVVQSPRYKIIEKKQPVAFWCNPISGHNTLYWYLQNLGQGPELLIRYENEEAVDDSQLPKDRFSAERLKGVDSTLKIQPAELGDSAVYLCASRSTGTGAFGYTFGSGTRLTVV.

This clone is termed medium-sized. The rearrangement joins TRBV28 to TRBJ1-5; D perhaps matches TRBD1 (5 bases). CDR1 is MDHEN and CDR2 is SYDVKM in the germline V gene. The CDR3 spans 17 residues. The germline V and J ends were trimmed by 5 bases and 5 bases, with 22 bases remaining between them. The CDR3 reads CASSDLGEGPLDQPQHF. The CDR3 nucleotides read TGTGCCAGCAGTGACCTAGGGGAGGGTCCCCTTGATCAGCCCCAGCATTTT.

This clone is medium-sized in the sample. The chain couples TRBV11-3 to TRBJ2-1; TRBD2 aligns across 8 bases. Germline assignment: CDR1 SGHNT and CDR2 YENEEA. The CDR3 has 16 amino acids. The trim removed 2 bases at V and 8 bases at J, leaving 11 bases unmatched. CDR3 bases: TGTGCCAGCAGCTTAAGTCAAGCGGGGGCCTGGGATGAGCAGTTCTTC. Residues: CASSLSQAGAWDEQFF.

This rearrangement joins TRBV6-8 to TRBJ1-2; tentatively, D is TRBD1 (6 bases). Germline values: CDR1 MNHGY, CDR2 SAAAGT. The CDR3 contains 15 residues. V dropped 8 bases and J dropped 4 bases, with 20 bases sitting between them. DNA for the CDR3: TGTGCCAGCCTCAACGGGGGGGCAGGGAGCTATGGCTACACCTTC. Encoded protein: CASLNGGAGSYGYTF.

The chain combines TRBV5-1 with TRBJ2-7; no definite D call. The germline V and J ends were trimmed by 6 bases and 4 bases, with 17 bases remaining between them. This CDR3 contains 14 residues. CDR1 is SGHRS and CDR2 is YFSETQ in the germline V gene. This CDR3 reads CASTSSPGPYEQYF. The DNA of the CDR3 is TGCGCCAGCACCAGTAGCCCCGGACCGTACGAGCAGTACTTC.

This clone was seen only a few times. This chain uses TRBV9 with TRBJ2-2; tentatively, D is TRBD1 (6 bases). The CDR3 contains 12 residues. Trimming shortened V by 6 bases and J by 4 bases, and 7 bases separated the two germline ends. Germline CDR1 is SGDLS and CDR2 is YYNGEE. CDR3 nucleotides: TGTGCCAGCATAGGGGGCACCGGGGAGCTGTTTTTT. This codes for CASIGGTGELFF. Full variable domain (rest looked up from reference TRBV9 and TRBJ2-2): DSGVTQTPKHLITATGQRVTLRCSPRSGDLSVYWYQQSLDQGLQFLIQYYNGEERAKGNILERFSAQQFPDLHSELNLSSLELGDSALYFCASIGGTGELFFGEGSRLTVL.

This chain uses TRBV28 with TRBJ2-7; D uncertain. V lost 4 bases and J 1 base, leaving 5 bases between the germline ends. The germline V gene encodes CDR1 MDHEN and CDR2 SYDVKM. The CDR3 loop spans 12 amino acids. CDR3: CASSWSSYEQYF. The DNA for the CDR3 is TGTGCCAGCAGTTGGTCTTCCTACGAGCAGTACTTC. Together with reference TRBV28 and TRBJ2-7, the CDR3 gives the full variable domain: DVKVTQSSRYLVKRTGEKVFLECVQDMDHENMFWYRQDPGLGLRLIYFSYDVKMKEKGDIPEGYSVSREKKERFSLILESASTNQTSMYLCASSWSSYEQYFGPGTRLTVT.

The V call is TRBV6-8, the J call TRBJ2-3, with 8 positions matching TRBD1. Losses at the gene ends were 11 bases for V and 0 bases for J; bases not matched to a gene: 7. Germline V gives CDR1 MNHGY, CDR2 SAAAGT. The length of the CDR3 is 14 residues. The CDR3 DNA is TGTGCCGCCGCCGGGACAGGTAGCACAGATACGCAGTATTTT. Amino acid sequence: CAAAGTGSTDTQYF.

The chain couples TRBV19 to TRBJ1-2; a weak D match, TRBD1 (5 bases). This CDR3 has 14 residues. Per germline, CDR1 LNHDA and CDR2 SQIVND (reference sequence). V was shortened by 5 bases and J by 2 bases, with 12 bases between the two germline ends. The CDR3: CASSLLGLNYGYTF. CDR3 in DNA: TGTGCCAGTAGTCTTCTGGGACTGAACTATGGCTACACCTTC.

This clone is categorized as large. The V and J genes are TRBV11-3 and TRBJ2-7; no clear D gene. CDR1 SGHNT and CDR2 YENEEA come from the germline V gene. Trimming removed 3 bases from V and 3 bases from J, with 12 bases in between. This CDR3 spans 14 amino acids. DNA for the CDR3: TGTGCCAGCAGCTTTCCGGACGGAATCTACGAGCAGTACTTC. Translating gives CASSFPDGIYEQYF.

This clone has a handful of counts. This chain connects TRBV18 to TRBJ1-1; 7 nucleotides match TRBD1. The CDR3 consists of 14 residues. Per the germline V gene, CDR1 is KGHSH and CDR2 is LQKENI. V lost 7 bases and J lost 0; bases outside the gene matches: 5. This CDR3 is CASCDRAMNTEAFF. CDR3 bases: TGTGCCAGCTGCGACAGGGCCATGAACACTGAAGCTTTCTTT.

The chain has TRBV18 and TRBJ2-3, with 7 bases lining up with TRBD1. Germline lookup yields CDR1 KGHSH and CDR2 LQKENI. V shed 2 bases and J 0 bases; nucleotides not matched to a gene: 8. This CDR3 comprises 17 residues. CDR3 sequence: CASSPATGSSSTDTQYF. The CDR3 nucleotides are TGTGCCAGCTCACCAGCGACAGGGTCCTCTAGCACAGATACGCAGTATTTT.

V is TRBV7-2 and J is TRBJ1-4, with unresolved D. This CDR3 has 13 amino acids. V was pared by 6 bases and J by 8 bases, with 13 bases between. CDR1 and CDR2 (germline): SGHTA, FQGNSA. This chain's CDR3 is CASSQTVGEKLFF. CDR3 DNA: TGTGCCAGCAGTCAGACGGTCGGAGAAAAACTGTTTTTT.